These 28 T cell receptor beta chains came from one sample sequenced in a study of PD-1 blockade in mismatch repair-deficient tumors. These receptors' targets are unknown. Generated by immunoSEQ multiplex PCR, the TCRdb table keeps only in-frame clones and is missing some. The sample holds approximately 9,000 clones; about nine tenths are singletons and the top ten take 9.7%. Time point here: approximately ten-day in vitro stimulation with candidate neoantigen peptide 3. Material: cells cultured in vitro, obtained from a patient treated with pembrolizumab. The receptors here all came from an adult with mismatch repair-deficient cancer.

This clone came up a few times. V is TRBV27 and J is TRBJ2-7, with D tentatively TRBD1 or TRBD2 (5 bases each). The germline V gene has CDR1 MNHEY and CDR2 SMNVEV (reference sequence). Trimming removed 6 bases from V and 4 bases from J, with 7 bases in between. The CDR3 spans 11 residues. In DNA, the CDR3 is TGTGCCAGCAGGTGGGGGTACGAGCAGTACTTC. As protein: CASRWGYEQYF.

This clone was recorded only once. CDR3 DNA sequence: TGTGCCAGCAGCTTATTAGATGGCGTCGGCGGGGAGCTGTTTTTT. Translation gives CASSLLDGVGGELFF. V is TRBV7-2 and J is TRBJ2-2, with D unclear. The CDR3 sequence is 15 residues long. CDR1 and CDR2 from the germline V gene are SGHTA and FQGNSA. V gave up 2 bases and J gave up 7 bases, with 14 bases separating them.

The chain is built from TRBV5-1 and TRBJ1-2; D unclear. The germline V gene encodes CDR1 SGHRS and CDR2 YFSETQ. Trimming shortened V by 0 bases and J by 4 bases, and 10 bases separated the two germline ends. CDR3 length: 14 amino acids. CDR3 loop: CASSLGREVYGYTF. CDR3 DNA sequence: TGCGCCAGCAGCTTGGGTAGGGAGGTCTATGGCTACACCTTC.

CDR3 region: CAWSEDGNQPQHF. In DNA, the CDR3 is TGTGCCTGGAGTGAGGACGGGAATCAGCCCCAGCATTTT. The rearrangement joins TRBV30 to TRBJ1-5; no clear D. This CDR3 is 13 amino acids long. The ends were cut back, 1 base at V and 4 bases at J, with 8 bases in the middle. From germline, CDR1 is GTSNPN and CDR2 SVGIG (reference sequence). Supplemented by reference TRBV30 and TRBJ1-5, the full variable domain reads SQTIHQWPATLVQPVGSPLSLECTVEGTSNPNLYWYRQAAGRGLQLLFYSVGIGQISSEVPQNLSASRPQDRQFILSSKKLLLSDSGFYLCAWSEDGNQPQHFGDGTRLSIL.

This clone was picked up one time. The chain carries TRBV7-3 and TRBJ1-1; D perhaps matches TRBD1 (5 bases). The V gene's germline CDR1 is SGHTA and CDR2 FQGTGA. The germline V and J ends were trimmed by 5 bases and 1 base, with 8 bases remaining between them. This CDR3 contains 13 residues. The CDR3 region is CASSLDRNTEAFF. CDR3 nucleotides: TGTGCCAGCAGCCTAGACAGGAACACTGAAGCTTTCTTT.

This clone was seen only once. The gene calls are TRBV4-1 and TRBJ2-1; D might be TRBD2 (6 bases). V lost 1 base to trimming and J lost 4 bases, with 14 bases between them. Germline CDR1 and CDR2: MGHRA and YSYEKL. The CDR3 has 16 amino acids. The DNA of the CDR3 is TGCGCCAGCAGCCAAGCGTGGGACTTGAATTACAATGAGCAGTTCTTC. This encodes CASSQAWDLNYNEQFF.

V is TRBV5-6 and J is TRBJ2-2; 12 bases align to TRBD2. This CDR3 contains 15 residues. From germline, CDR1 is SGHDT and CDR2 YYEEEE. With V trimmed by 4 bases and J by 6 bases, 4 bases remained unmatched. The CDR3 nucleotides are TGTGCCAGCAGCCTAGCGGGAGGGCCGTCCGGGGAGCTGTTTTTT. Its protein product is CASSLAGGPSGELFF. Combining the CDR3 with reference TRBV5-6 and TRBJ2-2 gives the whole variable domain DAGVTQSPTHLIKTRGQQVTLRCSPKSGHDTVSWYQQALGQGPQFIFQYYEEEERQRGNFPDRFSGHQFPNYSSELNVNALLLGDSALYLCASSLAGGPSGELFFGEGSRLTVL.

The gene calls are TRBV6-6 and TRBJ1-1; D uncertain. The CDR3 extends over 12 amino acids. V was clipped by 0 bases and J by 1 base, with 0 bases between them. Per the germline V gene, CDR1 is MNHNY and CDR2 is SVGAGI (reference sequence). The CDR3 nucleotides are TGTGCCAGCAGTTACTCGAACACTGAAGCTTTCTTT. Protein product: CASSYSNTEAFF.

The chain is built from TRBV5-5 and TRBJ2-7, with a tentative D call TRBD1 (7 bases). Germline lookup yields CDR1 SGHKS and CDR2 YYEKEE (reference sequence). The CDR3 is 15 residues long. Deletions cut 2 bases from V and 1 base from J, with 13 bases between. The CDR3 here is CASSFGQGGSYEQYF. The CDR3, as DNA: TGTGCCAGCAGCTTTGGGCAGGGGGGATCCTACGAGCAGTACTTC. The full variable domain, with the rest looked up from reference TRBV5-5 and TRBJ2-7, is DAGVTQSPTHLIKTRGQQVTLRCSPISGHKSVSWYQQVLGQGPQFIFQYYEKEERGRGNFPDRFSARQFPNYSSELNVNALLLGDSALYLCASSFGQGGSYEQYFGPGTRLTVT.

V and J are TRBV10-1 and TRBJ1-2; no clear D gene. This CDR3 contains 13 residues. The germline V gene has CDR1 WNHNN and CDR2 SYGVQD (reference sequence). Trimming removed 2 bases at V and 0 bases at J, with 4 bases between. The CDR3 here is CASSEDPNYGYTF. For the CDR3, the DNA is TGCGCCAGCAGTGAGGACCCTAACTATGGCTACACCTTC.

J is TRBJ2-1 and V is TRBV27; D is possibly TRBD1 (5 bases). The germline V and J ends were trimmed by 7 bases and 3 bases, with 10 bases remaining between them. This CDR3 is built from 13 residues. Looked up from germline, CDR1 is MNHEY and CDR2 is SMNVEV (reference sequence). CDR3: CASTQGSYNEQFF. CDR3 DNA sequence: TGTGCCAGCACCCAGGGCAGCTACAATGAGCAGTTCTTC.

V and J are TRBV4-2 and TRBJ2-3; D not resolved. V dropped 2 bases and J dropped 1 base, with 13 bases sitting between them. This CDR3 is 16 amino acids long. Per germline, CDR1 LGHNA and CDR2 YNFKEQ. The CDR3 DNA reads TGTGCCAGCAGCCAATCCTGGACCCAGGGCACAGATACGCAGTATTTT. Residues: CASSQSWTQGTDTQYF.

Here the CDR3 reads CASSSAPLREQYF. CDR3 coding DNA: TGTGCCAGCAGCTCGGCCCCTCTCCGAGAGCAGTACTTC. The chain uses TRBV7-6 and TRBJ2-7; D unclear. V lost 4 bases and J 7 bases, leaving 14 bases between the germline ends. This CDR3 region has 13 residues. Per the germline V gene, CDR1 is SGHVS and CDR2 is FNYEAQ. The full variable domain, its missing parts supplied by reference TRBV7-6 and TRBJ2-7, is GAGVSQSPRYKVTKRGQDVALRCDPISGHVSLYWYRQALGQGPEFLTYFNYEAQQDKSGLPNDRFSAERPEGSISTLTIQRTEQRDSAMYRCASSSAPLREQYFGPGTRLTVT.

CDR3 loop: CASSFAPAGGTGELFF. CDR3 DNA sequence: TGCGCCAGCAGCTTCGCGCCAGCGGGAGGCACCGGGGAGCTGTTTTTT. V gene TRBV5-1 combines with J gene TRBJ2-2; 9 positions agree with TRBD2. The CDR3 consists of 16 residues. The ends lost 2 bases at V and 4 bases at J; junction bases unmatched: 6. CDR1 is SGHRS and CDR2 is YFSETQ in the germline V gene. Full variable domain (missing parts from reference TRBV5-1 and TRBJ2-2): KAGVTQTPRYLIKTRGQQVTLSCSPISGHRSVSWYQQTPGQGLQFLFEYFSETQRNKGNFPGRFSGRQFSNSRSEMNVSTLELGDSALYLCASSFAPAGGTGELFFGEGSRLTVL.

A single count supports this clone. The chain is built from TRBV27 and TRBJ2-7, with unresolved D. Trimming cost V 6 bases and J 7 bases, with 16 bases left between them. The length of the CDR3 is 13 residues. Germline CDR1 and CDR2: MNHEY and SMNVEV (reference sequence). DNA for the CDR3: TGTGCCAGCAGCCATATCCTATTAGGTGAGCAGTACTTC. As protein: CASSHILLGEQYF.

The chain has TRBV28 and TRBJ2-7, with D unclear. The germline V and J ends were trimmed by 2 bases and 5 bases, with 1 base remaining between them. CDR1 MDHEN and CDR2 SYDVKM come from the germline V gene. The CDR3 runs 10 residues. This CDR3 reads CASSLDEQYF. As DNA, the CDR3 is TGTGCCAGCAGTTTAGACGAGCAGTACTTC.

The CDR3, as DNA: TGTGCCAGCAGCTTGGCCGGAAAAGTCTCGGGAAATGAAAAACTGTTTTTT. Protein: CASSLAGKVSGNEKLFF. This rearrangement joins TRBV5-6 to TRBJ1-4; D gene unclear. CDR3 length: 17 amino acids. Germline lookup yields CDR1 SGHDT and CDR2 YYEEEE. Trimming removed 0 bases from V and 5 bases from J, with 17 bases in between.

This clone was detected a few times. The V gene is TRBV4-1, the J gene TRBJ1-2; 7 positions match TRBD1. The CDR3 totals 13 residues. Germline assignment: CDR1 MGHRA and CDR2 YSYEKL. Germline trimming cut 1 base from V and 4 bases from J; bases unmatched to any gene: 0. DNA for the CDR3: TGCGCCAGCAGCCAAGGACAGGGCTATGGCTACACCTTC. Amino acid sequence: CASSQGQGYGYTF.

The rearrangement uses TRBV2 and TRBJ1-1, with 9 bases matching TRBD1. With V trimmed by 7 bases and J by 4 bases, 10 bases remained unmatched. The germline V gene has CDR1 SNHLY and CDR2 FYNNEI. The CDR3 spans 15 residues. CDR3 DNA: TGTGCCAGCACTAAAACACAGGGGGCAGGCACTGAAGCTTTCTTT. It yields the protein CASTKTQGAGTEAFF. Filled out from reference TRBV2 and TRBJ1-1, the complete variable domain reads EPEVTQTPSHQVTQMGQEVILRCVPISNHLYFYWYRQILGQKVEFLVSFYNNEISEKSEIFDDQFSVERPDGSNFTLKIRSTKLEDSAMYFCASTKTQGAGTEAFFGQGTRLTVV.

The chain joins TRBV5-1 to TRBJ2-7; TRBD1 is a possible D gene (6 bases). Trimming took off 3 bases at V and 2 bases at J, with 12 bases between the two ends. Looked up from germline, CDR1 is SGHRS and CDR2 is YFSETQ. The length of the CDR3 is 14 residues. CDR3 amino acids: CASSSRTDTYEQYF. The CDR3 bases are TGCGCCAGCAGCTCCCGGACAGATACCTACGAGCAGTACTTC.

The chain combines TRBV28 with TRBJ1-2; D unresolved. The V and J ends lost 7 bases and 2 bases respectively, with 11 bases between them. Per the germline V gene, CDR1 is MDHEN and CDR2 is SYDVKM. The CDR3 contains 13 residues. The CDR3 loop is CASTIGINYGYTF. CDR3 nucleotide sequence: TGTGCCAGCACAATCGGGATCAACTATGGCTACACCTTC.

The chain combines TRBV6-6 with TRBJ2-7, with D possibly being TRBD1 or TRBD2 (5 bases each). The germline V gene encodes CDR1 MNHNY and CDR2 SVGAGI (reference sequence). V lost 0 bases and J lost 3, with 15 bases in between. The CDR3 consists of 16 residues. The CDR3 reads CASSYSAGSSGYEQYF. The DNA of the CDR3 is TGTGCCAGCAGTTACTCGGCAGGGTCCAGCGGCTACGAGCAGTACTTC.

The V and J genes are TRBV10-3 and TRBJ2-1; D is unclear. Germline V gives CDR1 ENHRY, CDR2 SYGVKD. The CDR3 runs 10 residues. V lost 11 bases, J lost 12 bases, and 14 bases lay in between. CDR3 coding DNA: TGTGCCCCAAACTTGGAAATGCAGTTCTTC. This sequence encodes CAPNLEMQFF.

In its sample, this clone was seen a few times. The rearrangement links TRBV2 to TRBJ2-2, with D perhaps matching TRBD2 (6 bases). CDR3 size: 13 residues. CDR1 is SNHLY, CDR2 FYNNEI, per germline. With 6 bases removed from V and 3 bases from J, the gap between germline ends came to 8 bases. The CDR3 spells CASRLADTGELFF. In nucleotides, the CDR3 is TGTGCCAGCAGGTTAGCGGACACCGGGGAGCTGTTTTTT.

This chain links TRBV19 with TRBJ2-1, with D uncertain. The germline gives CDR1 LNHDA, CDR2 SQIVND (reference sequence). This CDR3 region has 15 residues. Between the trimmed V and J ends, which lost 3 bases and 0 bases, there was a span of 9 bases. The CDR3 nucleotides are TGTGCCAGTAGTATTGGCTTCAGCTCCTACAATGAGCAGTTCTTC. It is translated as CASSIGFSSYNEQFF.

The V gene is TRBV29-1, the J gene TRBJ2-7; 7 bases align to TRBD2. J was trimmed by 5 bases and V by 3 bases; bases with no gene match: 4. The CDR3 is made up of 12 amino acids. Germline V lookup: CDR1 SQVTM, CDR2 ANQGSEA. CDR3 sequence: CSVDAGENEQYF. CDR3 DNA sequence: TGCAGCGTTGACGCGGGAGAGAACGAGCAGTACTTC.

Here the CDR3 DNA reads TGCGCCAGCAGCTTAAGGGACACGAACACTGAAGCTTTCTTT. Residues: CASSLRDTNTEAFF. The chain employs TRBV5-1 and TRBJ1-1, with D possibly TRBD1 on 6 matching bases. The germline CDR1 and CDR2 sequences are SGHRS and YFSETQ. The V end was cut by 2 bases, the J end by 1 base, with 9 bases between. The CDR3 covers 14 residues.

This chain joins TRBV6-6 and TRBJ2-7; 7 bases agree with TRBD2. Germline V gene data show CDR1 as MNHNY and CDR2 as SVGAGI (reference sequence). V dropped 5 bases and J dropped 0; count of bases not matched to a gene: 4. The CDR3 length is 14 residues. This CDR3 is CASSHRDYSYEQYF. DNA for the CDR3: TGTGCCAGCAGTCACCGGGACTACTCCTACGAGCAGTACTTC.